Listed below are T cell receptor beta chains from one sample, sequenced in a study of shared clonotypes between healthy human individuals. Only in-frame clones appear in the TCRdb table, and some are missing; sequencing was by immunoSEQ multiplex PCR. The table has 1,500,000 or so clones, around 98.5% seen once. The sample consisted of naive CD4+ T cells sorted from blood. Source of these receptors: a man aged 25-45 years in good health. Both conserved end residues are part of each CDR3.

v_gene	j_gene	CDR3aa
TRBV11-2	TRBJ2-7	CASSLGGVGYEQYF
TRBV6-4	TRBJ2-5	CASSDTQTGGVETQYF
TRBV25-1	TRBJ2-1	CASSAISSGVSSYNEQFF
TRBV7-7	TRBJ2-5	CASSPLARGGETQYF
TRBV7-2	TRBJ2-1	CASSPQTSNEQFF
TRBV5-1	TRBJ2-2	CASSLAIQGAGELFF
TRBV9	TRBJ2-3	CASSETTLSTDTQYF
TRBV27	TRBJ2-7	CASSSWPPGEQYF
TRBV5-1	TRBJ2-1	CASTKMTLAGGPRYNEQFF
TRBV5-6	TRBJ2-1	CASTPGVNNEQFF
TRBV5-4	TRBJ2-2	CASSFGTTNTGELFF